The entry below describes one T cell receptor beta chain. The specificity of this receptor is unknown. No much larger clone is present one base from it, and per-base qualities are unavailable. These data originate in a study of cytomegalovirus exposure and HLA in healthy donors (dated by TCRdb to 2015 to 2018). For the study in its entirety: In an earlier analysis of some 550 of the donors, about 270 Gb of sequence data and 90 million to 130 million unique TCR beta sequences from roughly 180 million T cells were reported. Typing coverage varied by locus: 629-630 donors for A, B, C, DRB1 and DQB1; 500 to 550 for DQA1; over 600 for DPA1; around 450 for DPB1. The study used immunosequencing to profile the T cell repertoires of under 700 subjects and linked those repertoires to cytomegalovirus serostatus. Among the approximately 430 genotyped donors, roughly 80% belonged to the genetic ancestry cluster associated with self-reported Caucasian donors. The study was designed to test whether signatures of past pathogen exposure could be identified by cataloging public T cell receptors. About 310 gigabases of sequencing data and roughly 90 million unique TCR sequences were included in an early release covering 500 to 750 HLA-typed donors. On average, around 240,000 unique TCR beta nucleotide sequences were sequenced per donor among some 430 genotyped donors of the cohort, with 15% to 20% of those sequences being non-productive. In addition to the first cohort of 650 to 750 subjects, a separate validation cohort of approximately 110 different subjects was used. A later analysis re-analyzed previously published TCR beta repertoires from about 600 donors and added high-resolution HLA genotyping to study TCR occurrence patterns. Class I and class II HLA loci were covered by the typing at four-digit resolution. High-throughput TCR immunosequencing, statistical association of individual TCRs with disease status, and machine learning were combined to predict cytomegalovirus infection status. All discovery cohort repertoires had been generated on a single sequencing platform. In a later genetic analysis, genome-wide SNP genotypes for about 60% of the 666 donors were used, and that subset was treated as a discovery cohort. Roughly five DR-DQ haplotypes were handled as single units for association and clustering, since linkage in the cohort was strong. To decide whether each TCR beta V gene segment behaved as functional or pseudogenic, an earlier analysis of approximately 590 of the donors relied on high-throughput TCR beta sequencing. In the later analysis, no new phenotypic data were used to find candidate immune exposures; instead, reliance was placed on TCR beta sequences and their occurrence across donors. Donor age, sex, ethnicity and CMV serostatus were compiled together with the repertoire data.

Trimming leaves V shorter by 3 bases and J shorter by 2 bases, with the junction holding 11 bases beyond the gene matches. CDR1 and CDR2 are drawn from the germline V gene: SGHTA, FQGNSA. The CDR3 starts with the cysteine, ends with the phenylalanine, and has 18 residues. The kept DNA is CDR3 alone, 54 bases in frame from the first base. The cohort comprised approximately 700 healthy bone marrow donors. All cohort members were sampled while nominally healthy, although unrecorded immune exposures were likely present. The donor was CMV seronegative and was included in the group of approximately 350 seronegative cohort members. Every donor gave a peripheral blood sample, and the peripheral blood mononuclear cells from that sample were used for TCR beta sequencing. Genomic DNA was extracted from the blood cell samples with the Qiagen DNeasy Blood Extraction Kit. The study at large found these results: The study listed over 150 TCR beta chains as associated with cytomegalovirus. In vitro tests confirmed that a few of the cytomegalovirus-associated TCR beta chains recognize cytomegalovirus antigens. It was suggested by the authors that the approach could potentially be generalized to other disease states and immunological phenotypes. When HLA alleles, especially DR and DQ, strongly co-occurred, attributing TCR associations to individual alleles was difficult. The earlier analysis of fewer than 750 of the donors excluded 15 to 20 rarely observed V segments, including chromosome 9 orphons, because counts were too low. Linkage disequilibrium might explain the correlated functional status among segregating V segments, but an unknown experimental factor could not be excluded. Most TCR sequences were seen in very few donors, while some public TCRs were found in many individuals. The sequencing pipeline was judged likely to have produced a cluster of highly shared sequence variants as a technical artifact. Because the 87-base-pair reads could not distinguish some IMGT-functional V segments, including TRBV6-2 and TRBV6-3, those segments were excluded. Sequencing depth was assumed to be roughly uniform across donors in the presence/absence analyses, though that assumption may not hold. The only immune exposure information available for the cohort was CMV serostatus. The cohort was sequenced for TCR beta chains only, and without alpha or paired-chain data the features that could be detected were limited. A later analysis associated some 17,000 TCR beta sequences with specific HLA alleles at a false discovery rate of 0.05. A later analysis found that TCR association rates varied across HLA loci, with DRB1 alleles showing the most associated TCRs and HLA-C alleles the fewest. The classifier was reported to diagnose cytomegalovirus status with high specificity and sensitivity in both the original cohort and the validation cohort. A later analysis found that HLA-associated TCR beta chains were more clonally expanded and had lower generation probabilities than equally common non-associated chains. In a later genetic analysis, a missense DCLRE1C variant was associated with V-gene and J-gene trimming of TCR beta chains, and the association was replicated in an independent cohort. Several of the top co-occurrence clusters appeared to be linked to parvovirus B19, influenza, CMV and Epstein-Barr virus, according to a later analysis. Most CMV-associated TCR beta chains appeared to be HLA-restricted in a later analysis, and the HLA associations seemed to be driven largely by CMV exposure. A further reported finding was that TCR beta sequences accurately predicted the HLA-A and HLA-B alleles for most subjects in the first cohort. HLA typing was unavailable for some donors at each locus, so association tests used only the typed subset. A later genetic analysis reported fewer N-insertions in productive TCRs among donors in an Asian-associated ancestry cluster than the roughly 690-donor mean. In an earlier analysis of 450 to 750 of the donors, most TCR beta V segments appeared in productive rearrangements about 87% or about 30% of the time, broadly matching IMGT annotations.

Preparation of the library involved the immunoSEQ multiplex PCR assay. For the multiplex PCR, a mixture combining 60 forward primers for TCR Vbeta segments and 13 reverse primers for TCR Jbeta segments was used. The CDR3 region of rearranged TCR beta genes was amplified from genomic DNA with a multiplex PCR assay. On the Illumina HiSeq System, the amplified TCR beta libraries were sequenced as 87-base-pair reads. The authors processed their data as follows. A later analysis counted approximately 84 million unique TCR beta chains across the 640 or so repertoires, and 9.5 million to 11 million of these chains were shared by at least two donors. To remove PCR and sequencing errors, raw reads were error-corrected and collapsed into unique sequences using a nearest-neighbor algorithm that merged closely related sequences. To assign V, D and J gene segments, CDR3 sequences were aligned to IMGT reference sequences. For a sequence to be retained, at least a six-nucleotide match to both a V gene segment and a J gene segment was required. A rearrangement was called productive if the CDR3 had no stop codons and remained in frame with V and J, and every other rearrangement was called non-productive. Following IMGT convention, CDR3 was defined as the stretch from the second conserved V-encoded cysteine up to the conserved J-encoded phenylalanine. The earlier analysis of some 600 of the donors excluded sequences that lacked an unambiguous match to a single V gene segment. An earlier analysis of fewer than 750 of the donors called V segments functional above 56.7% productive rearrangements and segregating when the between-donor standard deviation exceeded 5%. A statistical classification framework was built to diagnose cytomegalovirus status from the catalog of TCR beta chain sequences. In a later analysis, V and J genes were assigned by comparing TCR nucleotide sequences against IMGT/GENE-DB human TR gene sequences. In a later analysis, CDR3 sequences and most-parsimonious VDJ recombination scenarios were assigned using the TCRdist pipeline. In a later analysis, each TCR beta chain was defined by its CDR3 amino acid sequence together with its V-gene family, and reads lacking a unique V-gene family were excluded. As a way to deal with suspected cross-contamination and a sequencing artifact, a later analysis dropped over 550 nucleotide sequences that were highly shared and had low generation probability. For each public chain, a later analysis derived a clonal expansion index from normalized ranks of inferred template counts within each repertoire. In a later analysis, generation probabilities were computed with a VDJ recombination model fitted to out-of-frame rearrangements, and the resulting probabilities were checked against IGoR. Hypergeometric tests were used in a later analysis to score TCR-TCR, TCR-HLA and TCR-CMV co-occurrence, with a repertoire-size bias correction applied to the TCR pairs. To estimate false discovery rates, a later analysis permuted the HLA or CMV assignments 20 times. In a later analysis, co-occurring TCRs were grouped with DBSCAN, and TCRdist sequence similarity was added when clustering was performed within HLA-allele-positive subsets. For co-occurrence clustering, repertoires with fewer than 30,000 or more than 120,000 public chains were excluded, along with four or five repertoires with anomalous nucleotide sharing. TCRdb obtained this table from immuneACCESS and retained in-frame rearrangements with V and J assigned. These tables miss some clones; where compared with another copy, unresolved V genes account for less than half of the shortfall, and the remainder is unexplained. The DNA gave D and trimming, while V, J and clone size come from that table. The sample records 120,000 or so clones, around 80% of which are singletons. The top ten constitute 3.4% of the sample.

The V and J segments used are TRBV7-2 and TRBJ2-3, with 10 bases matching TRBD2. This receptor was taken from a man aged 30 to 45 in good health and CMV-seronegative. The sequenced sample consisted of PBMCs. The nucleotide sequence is TGTGCCAGCAGCTTTAGGGGTAGCGGGGGGACCCTCACAGATACGCAGTATTTT. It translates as CASSFRGSGGTLTDTQYF. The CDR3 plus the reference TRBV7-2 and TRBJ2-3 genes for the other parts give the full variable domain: GAGVSQSPSNKVTEKGKDVELRCDPISGHTALYWYRQSLGQGLEFLIYFQGNSAPDKSGLPSDRFSAERTGGSVSTLTIQRTQQEDSAVYLCASSFRGSGGTLTDTQYFGPGTRLTVL.